One sample yielded the 30 T cell receptor beta chains listed below, sequenced in a study of T-cell reconstitution after alpha-beta-depleted transplantation in children (dated by TCRdb to 2016 to 2017). Sample treatment or condition, as interpreted from the label and publication: allogeneic hematopoietic cell transplantation with graft depleted of TCRalphabeta T cells and CD19 B cells. The library was obtained by PCR. Sequencer: Illumina HiSeq 2500. TCR libraries were prepared with molecular barcoding, using unique molecular identifiers to normalize TCRbeta repertoire quantification. TCRdb reanalyzed the raw reads on its own, using fastp at Q25 for trimming and MiXCR for clone calling, and kept in-frame beta chains. Rows with a matching CDR3 protein are joined into one entry that keeps the most common DNA and genes. This sample gives 600,000 to 700,000 distinct CDR3 sequences in total; about 12% of them show up just once. The top ten clonotypes cover about 0.77% of the sample.

The sample consisted of PBMCs, taken before TCRalphabeta/CD19-depleted stem cell transplant. These receptors came from a girl aged 2 to 9 with congenital amegakaryocytic thrombocytopenia, due to receive a stem cell transplant.

This clonotype was seen many times. This sequence joins TRBV29-1 and TRBJ1-1, with D tentatively TRBD1 (5 bases). Between the trimmed V and J ends, which lost 2 bases and 5 bases, there was a span of 9 bases. Germline CDR1 reads SQVTM; CDR2 reads ANQGSEA. The CDR3 is made up of 12 amino acids. In DNA form, the CDR3 reads TGCAGCGTTGAATCCAGGGAAACTGAAGCTTTCTTT. Its translation is CSVESRETEAFF.

The V call is TRBV7-8, the J call TRBJ2-7; TRBD2 aligns across 9 bases. The junction had 13 bases not matched to a gene; V was cut back by 7 bases and J by 3 bases. The CDR3 is 16 residues long. From germline, CDR1 is SGHVS and CDR2 FQNEAQ. As DNA, the CDR3 is TGTGCCAGCACCAACCCCGGGACTAGCTTGCGCTACGAGCAGTACTTC. This gives the protein CASTNPGTSLRYEQYF.

This clonotype was seen once. The chain joins TRBV12-3 or TRBV12-4 to TRBJ1-1; TRBD1 aligns across 7 bases. With 6 bases clipped from V and 2 bases from J, the junction kept 3 bases outside the gene matches. The CDR3 extends over 13 amino acids. The CDR3 nucleotides are TGTGCCAGCAGGCGGGACAGAAACACTGAAGCTTTCTTT. As protein: CASRRDRNTEAFF.

This clonotype showed up many times. The chain carries TRBV27 and TRBJ2-1; 9 positions match TRBD2. CDR1 is MNHEY and CDR2 is SMNVEV in the germline V gene (reference sequence). V trimming: 5 bases; J trimming: 5 bases; junction bases outside the gene matches: 7. There are 15 residues in the CDR3. The CDR3 reads CASSGWASGNNEQFF. As DNA, the CDR3 is TGTGCCAGCAGTGGGTGGGCTAGCGGGAACAATGAGCAGTTCTTC.

Concerning this clonotype: A clone one base away is much larger, so this may be a read error. V and J are TRBV24-1 and TRBJ2-7, with D unclear. In germline, CDR1 is KGHDR, CDR2 SFDVKD. This CDR3 spans 10 amino acids. CDR3 DNA sequence: TGTGGCACCAGTTTATGTGAGCAGTACTTC. This translates into CGTSLCEQYF.

The gene calls are TRBV15 and TRBJ2-1; 7 nucleotides agree with TRBD1. The CDR3 loop spans 13 amino acids. From germline, CDR1 is LNHNV and CDR2 YYDKDF (reference sequence). With V trimmed by 3 bases and J by 4 bases, 0 bases remained unmatched. The CDR3 sequence: CATSRTGYNEQFF. The DNA of the CDR3 is TGTGCCACCAGCAGGACAGGGTACAATGAGCAGTTCTTC. The full variable domain, with the rest looked up from reference TRBV15 and TRBJ2-1, is DAMVIQNPRYQVTQFGKPVTLSCSQTLNHNVMYWYQQKSSQAPKLLFHYYDKDFNNEADTPDNFQSRRPNTSFCFLDIRSPGLGDTAMYLCATSRTGYNEQFFGPGTRLTVL.

This clonotype appeared many times. The rearrangement joins TRBV25-1 to TRBJ2-2; 9 bases are shared with TRBD1. This CDR3 has 15 residues. CDR1 MGHDK and CDR2 SYGVNS come from the germline V gene. V lost 6 bases, J lost 7 bases, and 9 bases stayed unmatched. The chain's CDR3 is CASRTGGAEDGELFF. In DNA form, the CDR3 reads TGTGCCAGCAGGACAGGGGGAGCTGAGGACGGGGAGCTGTTTTTT.

The CDR3 region is CASRPDWETGELFF. CDR3 in DNA: TGTGCCAGCCGGCCGGACTGGGAAACCGGGGAGCTGTTTTTT. J is TRBJ2-2 and V is TRBV6-1; a possible D gene is TRBD2 (5 bases). Germline V gene lookup returns CDR1 MNHNS and CDR2 SASEGT. The CDR3 contains 14 residues. The V end was cut by 8 bases, the J end by 5 bases, with 15 bases between.

This rearrangement joins TRBV7-2 to TRBJ2-5; tentative D call: TRBD2 (5 bases). The germline gives CDR1 SGHTA, CDR2 FQGNSA. Between the trimmed V and J ends, which lost 5 bases and 1 base, there was a span of 17 bases. The CDR3 totals 16 residues. The CDR3 coding sequence is TGTGCCAGCAGCCCCCGCCCCCCGGACTCCCAAGAGACCCAGTACTTC. It translates to CASSPRPPDSQETQYF.

As for this clonotype: It may be a read error: a sequence one base away is much more abundant. This sequence joins TRBV20-1 and TRBJ2-2, with 13 nucleotides matching TRBD2. Per the germline V gene, CDR1 is DFQATT and CDR2 is SNEGSKA (reference sequence). The CDR3 extends over 16 amino acids. The CDR3: CSARGGTSGNTGELSF. For the CDR3, the DNA is TGCAGTGCTAGAGGCGGGACTAGCGGGAACACCGGGGAGCTGTCTTTT.

The chain carries TRBV5-1 and TRBJ2-5; possible D gene TRBD1, 6 bases. V was cut by 4 bases and J by 4 bases, with 17 bases left in between. Germline CDR1 and CDR2: SGHRS and YFSETQ. CDR3 length: 15 amino acids. The CDR3 region is CASSQSTGSGETQYF. DNA for the CDR3: TGCGCCAGCAGCCAGTCAACAGGGAGCGGAGAGACCCAGTACTTC. Full variable domain (outside the CDR3, taken from reference TRBV5-1 and TRBJ2-5): KAGVTQTPRYLIKTRGQQVTLSCSPISGHRSVSWYQQTPGQGLQFLFEYFSETQRNKGNFPGRFSGRQFSNSRSEMNVSTLELGDSALYLCASSQSTGSGETQYFGPGTRLLVL.

In its sample, this clonotype was seen many times. The chain joins TRBV5-8 to TRBJ1-5; D gene unclear. V was trimmed by 1 base and J by 6 bases, leaving 8 bases between them. Germline V gene data show CDR1 as SGHTS and CDR2 as YDEGEE. This CDR3 is 13 amino acids long. The CDR3 here is CASSLQGTQPQHF. The DNA of the CDR3 is TGTGCCAGCAGCTTGCAAGGTACTCAGCCCCAGCATTTT.

This clonotype came up many times. The chain joins TRBV5-1 to TRBJ2-3; 11 bases line up with TRBD1. The CDR3 spans 16 residues. The V and J ends lost 2 bases and 6 bases, in that order; junction bases with no gene match: 8. The germline V gene encodes CDR1 SGHRS and CDR2 YFSETQ. This chain's CDR3 is CASSLGQGAVRDTQYF. For the CDR3, the DNA is TGCGCCAGCAGCTTAGGACAGGGGGCTGTAAGGGATACGCAGTATTTT.

This clonotype was seen ten or more times. This chain joins TRBV20-1 and TRBJ2-1; tentatively, D is TRBD2 (6 bases). The V end lost 3 bases, the J end lost 5 bases, and 14 bases lay between the germline ends. Germline V gene lookup returns CDR1 DFQATT and CDR2 SNEGSKA (reference sequence). The CDR3 covers 14 residues. The CDR3 reads CSARGFAGHNEQFF. CDR3 coding DNA: TGCAGTGCTAGGGGGTTTGCGGGACACAATGAGCAGTTCTTC.

Only a few counts were recorded for this clonotype. V gene TRBV20-1 combines with J gene TRBJ2-3; TRBD2 matches 9 bases. J was trimmed by 2 bases and V by 5 bases; bases with no gene match: 8. The CDR3 is made up of 15 amino acids. The germline V gene encodes CDR1 DFQATT and CDR2 SNEGSKA (reference sequence). The CDR3 sequence: CSASIAGVVTDTQYF. The CDR3 bases are TGCAGTGCTTCCATAGCGGGAGTTGTCACAGATACGCAGTATTTT.

At least ten counts were recorded for this clonotype. J is TRBJ2-7 and V is TRBV20-1; no clear D. The CDR3 has 12 residues. Germline V gene data show CDR1 as DFQATT and CDR2 as SNEGSKA (reference sequence). Deletions cut 8 bases from V and 3 bases from J, with 14 bases between. As DNA, the CDR3 is TGCAGTCCCGCTAGTAATGACTACGAGCAGTACTTC. The encoded protein is CSPASNDYEQYF.

This clonotype was observed many times. This chain joins TRBV20-1 and TRBJ2-3, with 7 positions matching TRBD2. The CDR3 length is 14 residues. Germline trimming cut 6 bases from V and 4 bases from J; bases unmatched to any gene: 10. The germline CDR1 and CDR2 sequences are DFQATT and SNEGSKA (reference sequence). CDR3 in amino acids: CSAHPSGRADTQYF. The CDR3 bases are TGCAGTGCCCATCCGTCGGGGAGGGCAGATACGCAGTATTTT.

This clonotype was seen repeatedly, ten times or more. This rearrangement joins TRBV5-1 to TRBJ2-1, with 10 bases identical to TRBD2. This CDR3 is 16 amino acids long. The ends lost 0 bases at V and 7 bases at J; junction bases unmatched: 7. From germline, CDR1 is SGHRS and CDR2 YFSETQ. The CDR3 DNA reads TGCGCCAGCAGCTTGGAGCCTAGCGGGAGAAGGAATGAGCAGTTCTTC. Protein product: CASSLEPSGRRNEQFF.

This clonotype occurred a few times. This chain uses TRBV5-1 with TRBJ1-3; a possible D gene is TRBD1 (6 bases). This CDR3 is 14 amino acids long. From germline, CDR1 is SGHRS and CDR2 YFSETQ. V lost 1 base and J 4 bases, leaving 9 bases between the germline ends. CDR3 residues: CASSLQGTGNTIYF. For the CDR3, the DNA is TGCGCCAGCAGCTTGCAGGGGACGGGAAACACCATATATTTT.

This chain joins TRBV18 and TRBJ2-7, with TRBD1 matching over 10 bases. CDR1 is KGHSH, CDR2 LQKENI, per germline. CDR3 length: 17 amino acids. Losses at the gene ends were 3 bases for V and 7 bases for J; bases not matched to a gene: 15. This CDR3 reads CASSPAGQGTGDWEQYF. DNA for the CDR3: TGTGCCAGCTCACCGGCGGGACAGGGGACGGGCGATTGGGAGCAGTACTTC.

The chain links TRBV5-1 to TRBJ2-7, with 7 nucleotides matching TRBD1. The V gene's germline CDR1 is SGHRS and CDR2 YFSETQ. The junction had 8 bases not matched to a gene; V was cut back by 6 bases and J by 2 bases. This CDR3 spans 14 amino acids. The CDR3 sequence is CASNRQGDTYEQYF. In DNA, the CDR3 is TGCGCCAGCAACAGACAGGGTGATACCTACGAGCAGTACTTC. Complete variable domain (other parts from reference TRBV5-1 and TRBJ2-7): KAGVTQTPRYLIKTRGQQVTLSCSPISGHRSVSWYQQTPGQGLQFLFEYFSETQRNKGNFPGRFSGRQFSNSRSEMNVSTLELGDSALYLCASNRQGDTYEQYFGPGTRLTVT.

This rearrangement joins TRBV12-3 or TRBV12-4 to TRBJ2-3; D is undetermined. This CDR3 has 13 amino acids. Trimming cost V 10 bases and J 4 bases, with 15 bases left between them. DNA for the CDR3: TGTGCCACTGTCCAGTTCGGCGCAGATACGCAGTATTTT. Encoded protein: CATVQFGADTQYF.

CDR3 sequence: CAISERGEQYF. Written as DNA, the CDR3 is TGTGCCATCAGTGAGAGGGGCGAGCAGTACTTC. The chain joins TRBV10-3 to TRBJ2-7, with a possible D match to TRBD1 (5 bases). V was trimmed by 2 bases and J by 6 bases, leaving 5 bases between them. Germline V gene data show CDR1 as ENHRY and CDR2 as SYGVKD. This CDR3 region has 11 residues.

This chain connects TRBV20-1 to TRBJ2-2, with D perhaps being TRBD1 or TRBD2 (7 bases each). Trimming took off 0 bases at V and 6 bases at J, with 14 bases between the two ends. CDR3 length equals 15 residues. Germline CDR1 DFQATT, CDR2 SNEGSKA (reference sequence). CDR3 loop: CSARDQGGPAGELFF. CDR3 in DNA: TGCAGTGCTAGAGATCAGGGGGGGCCGGCCGGGGAGCTGTTTTTT.

This clonotype was seen at least ten times. The V and J genes are TRBV12-3 or TRBV12-4 and TRBJ2-2; a possible D gene is TRBD2 (5 bases). The CDR3 contains 11 residues. Between the trimmed V and J ends, which lost 7 bases and 8 bases, there was a span of 8 bases. This CDR3 reads CASILAGELFF. CDR3 nucleotides: TGTGCCAGCATCCTAGCAGGGGAGCTGTTTTTT.

This clonotype was detected ten times or more. This chain connects TRBV12-3 or TRBV12-4 to TRBJ2-5, with TRBD1 matching 7 bases. There are 13 residues in the CDR3. Trimming cost V 2 bases and J 9 bases; bases outside gene matches: 6. CDR3 sequence reads: CASSLTLQGAQYF. In nucleotides, the CDR3 is TGTGCCAGCAGTTTAACCCTTCAGGGGGCCCAGTACTTC.

This clonotype was counted at least ten times. The chain uses TRBV7-8 and TRBJ2-1, with TRBD2 identical over 8 bases. Trimming cost V 10 bases and J 5 bases; bases outside gene matches: 7. The CDR3 runs 13 residues. CDR1 and CDR2 from the germline V gene are SGHVS and FQNEAQ. Here the CDR3 reads CATERESNNEQFF. CDR3 in DNA: TGTGCCACCGAGCGGGAGTCGAACAATGAGCAGTTCTTC.

J is TRBJ2-2 and V is TRBV5-1; 8 bases line up with TRBD1. Germline trimming cut 4 bases from V and 1 base from J; bases unmatched to any gene: 9. CDR1 is SGHRS, CDR2 YFSETQ, per germline. The CDR3 length is 17 residues. The CDR3 here is CASSQRNRGWNTGELFF. The CDR3 DNA reads TGCGCCAGCAGCCAGAGGAACAGGGGGTGGAACACCGGGGAGCTGTTTTTT.

This sequence joins TRBV20-1 and TRBJ2-3, with TRBD1 as a possible D gene (5 bases). In germline, CDR1 is DFQATT, CDR2 SNEGSKA (reference sequence). Trimming took 5 bases from V and 7 from J, leaving 19 bases between them. The length of the CDR3 is 14 residues. The CDR3 is CSAPRRQPANTQYF. CDR3 DNA: TGCAGTGCTCCCCGTAGACAGCCGGCCAATACGCAGTATTTT.

This clonotype came up many times. The chain carries TRBV7-9 and TRBJ2-3, with D unclear. CDR1 is SEHNR, CDR2 FQNEAQ, per germline (reference sequence). The CDR3 is made up of 16 amino acids. V lost 0 bases to trimming and J lost 6 bases, with 16 bases between them. CDR3 bases: TGTGCCAGCAGCTTAGCGTCCCGACTGTTCGGGGATACGCAGTATTTT. Translated, it gives CASSLASRLFGDTQYF.